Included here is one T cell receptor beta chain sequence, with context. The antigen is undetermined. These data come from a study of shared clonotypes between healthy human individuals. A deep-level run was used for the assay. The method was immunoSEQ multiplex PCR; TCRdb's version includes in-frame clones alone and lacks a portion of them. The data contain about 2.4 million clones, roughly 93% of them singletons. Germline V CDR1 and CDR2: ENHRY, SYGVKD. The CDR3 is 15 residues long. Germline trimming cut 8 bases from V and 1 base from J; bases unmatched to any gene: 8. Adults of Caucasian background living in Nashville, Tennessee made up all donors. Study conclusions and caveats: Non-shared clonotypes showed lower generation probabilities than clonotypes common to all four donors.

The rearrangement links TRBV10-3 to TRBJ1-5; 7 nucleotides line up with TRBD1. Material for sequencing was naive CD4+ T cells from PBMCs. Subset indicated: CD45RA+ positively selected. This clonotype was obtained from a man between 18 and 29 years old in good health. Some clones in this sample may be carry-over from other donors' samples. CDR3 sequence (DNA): TGTGCCATCTGGGACAGTTCTATAAGCAATCAGCCCCAGCATTTT. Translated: CAIWDSSISNQPQHF.